One and the same sample provided the 23 T cell receptor beta chains below, sequenced in a study of blood T cell repertoires in COVID-19. Here immunoSEQ multiplex PCR was the method, and the copy in TCRdb shows in-frame clones only, minus some. The sample has about 270,000 clones, more than 80% seen once. The specimen sequenced was PBMCs or T cells enriched from blood (not recorded which). The receptors come from a young woman who had recovered from COVID-19.

The V and J genes are TRBV12-3 or TRBV12-4 and TRBJ1-3; D perhaps matches TRBD1 (5 bases). This CDR3 contains 13 residues. Deletions cut 5 bases from V and 4 bases from J, with 9 bases between. The DNA of the CDR3 is TGTGCCAGCAGTCAGACAGCCGGAAACACCATATATTTT. Protein sequence: CASSQTAGNTIYF.

J is TRBJ1-5 and V is TRBV2; 7 positions match TRBD1. The CDR3 covers 13 residues. Germline CDR1 is SNHLY and CDR2 is FYNNEI. V dropped 6 bases and J dropped 7; count of bases not matched to a gene: 6. The CDR3 sequence: CASSSDREQPQHF. CDR3 nucleotides: TGTGCCAGCAGCTCCGACAGGGAGCAGCCCCAGCATTTT.

The chain joins TRBV11-3 to TRBJ2-1; 8 nucleotides align to TRBD1. V was clipped by 5 bases and J by 5 bases; unmatched bases: 20. The germline V gene encodes CDR1 SGHNT and CDR2 YENEEA. This CDR3 is 19 amino acids long. The CDR3 loop reads CASSTERGTGSLGDNEQFF. The CDR3 nucleotides read TGTGCCAGCAGCACGGAACGTGGGACAGGTTCATTAGGAGACAATGAGCAGTTCTTC.

The chain recombines TRBV3-1 (or the pseudogene TRBV3-2) with TRBJ1-2; 8 nucleotides line up with TRBD1. Germline trimming cut 4 bases from V and 2 bases from J; bases unmatched to any gene: 3. The CDR3 runs 14 residues. Germline CDR1 reads LGHDT; CDR2 reads YNNKEL (reference sequence). CDR3 sequence: CASSRTGLNYGYTF. For the CDR3, the DNA is TGTGCCAGCAGCCGGACAGGGCTAAACTATGGCTACACCTTC.

This chain connects TRBV4-2 to TRBJ2-2; D ambiguous. The CDR3 sequence is 14 residues long. Trimming cost V 6 bases and J 3 bases, with 11 bases left between them. The germline gives CDR1 LGHNA, CDR2 YNFKEQ. Here the CDR3 reads CASSPRLDTGELFF. DNA for the CDR3: TGTGCCAGCAGTCCCCGGTTGGACACCGGGGAGCTGTTTTTT.

This sequence joins TRBV3-1 (or the pseudogene TRBV3-2) and TRBJ2-5; the D gene is possibly TRBD1 (5 bases). Germline CDR1 LGHDT, CDR2 YNNKEL (reference sequence). V lost 4 bases, J lost 7 bases, and 25 bases lay in between. The CDR3 covers 17 residues. The CDR3 loop reads CASSLQRSPGQGRTQYF. DNA of the CDR3: TGTGCCAGCAGCCTACAAAGATCACCAGGGCAGGGAAGGACCCAGTACTTC.

In its sample, this clone was seen once. The chain uses TRBV5-1 and TRBJ2-5; 8 nucleotides align to TRBD1. This CDR3 is built from 16 residues. In germline, CDR1 is SGHRS, CDR2 YFSETQ. The V segment lost 4 bases and the J segment 5 bases; nucleotides outside the gene matches: 13. CDR3 sequence (DNA): TGCGCCAGCAGCCCCCGGACAGGGAGGATTGGGGAGACCCAGTACTTC. This translates into CASSPRTGRIGETQYF. Looking up the rest from reference TRBV5-1 and TRBJ2-5 gives the full variable domain: KAGVTQTPRYLIKTRGQQVTLSCSPISGHRSVSWYQQTPGQGLQFLFEYFSETQRNKGNFPGRFSGRQFSNSRSEMNVSTLELGDSALYLCASSPRTGRIGETQYFGPGTRLLVL.

This rearrangement joins TRBV2 to TRBJ1-4, with D possibly TRBD1 on 6 matching bases. Germline CDR1 is SNHLY and CDR2 is FYNNEI. V gave up 6 bases and J gave up 6 bases, with 8 bases separating them. The CDR3 contains 12 residues. The CDR3 DNA reads TGTGCCAGCAGGCCAGGGGATGAAAAACTGTTTTTT. This sequence encodes CASRPGDEKLFF. Complete variable domain (other parts from reference TRBV2 and TRBJ1-4): EPEVTQTPSHQVTQMGQEVILRCVPISNHLYFYWYRQILGQKVEFLVSFYNNEISEKSEIFDDQFSVERPDGSNFTLKIRSTKLEDSAMYFCASRPGDEKLFFGSGTQLSVL.

In this sample, this clone turned up once. This chain connects TRBV19 to TRBJ1-6; TRBD1 matches 9 bases. CDR3 length equals 15 residues. The junction had 8 bases not matched to a gene; V was cut back by 3 bases and J by 11 bases. CDR1 and CDR2 (germline): LNHDA, SQIVND (reference sequence). The DNA for the CDR3 is TGTGCCAGTAGTATGACGCCGGGACAGGGAACACCCCTCCACTTT. The encoded protein is CASSMTPGQGTPLHF.

This sequence joins TRBV4-1 and TRBJ2-5, with D possibly TRBD2 on 5 matching bases. The CDR3 runs 17 residues. Per the germline V gene, CDR1 is MGHRA and CDR2 is YSYEKL. The V end was cut by 0 bases, the J end by 3 bases, with 17 bases between. The CDR3 region has the DNA TGCGCCAGCAGCCAAGATCCCCGGTCGGGGTTCGAAGAGACCCAGTACTTC. It is translated as CASSQDPRSGFEETQYF.

This chain links TRBV3-1 (or the pseudogene TRBV3-2) with TRBJ1-1; no firm D call. V was trimmed by 1 base and J by 5 bases, leaving 14 bases between them. Germline CDR1 LGHDT, CDR2 YNNKEL (reference sequence). CDR3 length equals 15 residues. CDR3 loop: CASSQGEEGGTEAFF. The CDR3, as DNA: TGTGCCAGCAGCCAAGGAGAGGAGGGAGGAACTGAAGCTTTCTTT.

V gene TRBV19 combines with J gene TRBJ1-2; the D gene is possibly TRBD1 (6 bases). CDR3 length: 13 residues. The V and J ends lost 10 bases and 4 bases respectively, with 16 bases between them. From germline, CDR1 is LNHDA and CDR2 SQIVND (reference sequence). CDR3 nucleotides: TGTGCCACTCACCAGGGGACCGTCTATGGCTACACCTTC. Protein product: CATHQGTVYGYTF.

This chain joins TRBV3-1 (or the pseudogene TRBV3-2) and TRBJ2-7; TRBD1 agrees at 9 bases. The CDR3 is 15 residues long. Trimming cost V 5 bases and J 1 base; bases outside gene matches: 6. The V gene's germline CDR1 is LGHDT and CDR2 YNNKEL (reference sequence). The DNA of the CDR3 is TGTGCCAGCAGCTCCCGGGACAGGGTATCCTACGAGCAGTACTTC. Translation: CASSSRDRVSYEQYF.

This chain links TRBV5-4 with TRBJ2-3; 12 positions match TRBD2. This CDR3 spans 14 amino acids. The germline V gene has CDR1 SGHNT and CDR2 YYREEE (reference sequence). V was clipped by 4 bases and J by 5 bases; unmatched bases: 2. The CDR3 region is CASSPGLAGDTQYF. In DNA, the CDR3 is TGTGCCAGCAGCCCGGGACTAGCGGGAGATACGCAGTATTTT. Looking up the rest from reference TRBV5-4 and TRBJ2-3 gives the full variable domain: ETGVTQSPTHLIKTRGQQVTLRCSSQSGHNTVSWYQQALGQGPQFIFQYYREEENGRGNFPPRFSGLQFPNYSSELNVNALELDDSALYLCASSPGLAGDTQYFGPGTRLTVL.

V usage is TRBV7-2 and J usage is TRBJ1-1; 7 bases map to TRBD1. V lost 5 bases, J lost 7 bases, and 19 bases stayed unmatched. Germline V gene lookup returns CDR1 SGHTA and CDR2 FQGNSA. CDR3 length: 17 residues. The CDR3 DNA reads as TGTGCCAGCAGCGCCGGGCGCGAGACAGGGCCCGACGTTGAAGCTTTCTTT. This codes for CASSAGRETGPDVEAFF.

The chain uses TRBV6-5 and TRBJ2-1; D not resolved. Germline CDR1 and CDR2: MNHEY and SVGAGI. Trimming stripped 6 bases from V and 6 bases from J, with 12 bases between. The CDR3 runs 13 residues. In nucleotides, the CDR3 is TGTGCCAGCAGACGAATGGTTAGCAATGAGCAGTTCTTC. Encoded protein: CASRRMVSNEQFF.

The CDR3 bases are TGCAGTGCTAGTTTGCCCAACGCAAGGGGCACCTTC. Protein sequence: CSASLPNARGTF. V gene TRBV20-1 combines with J gene TRBJ1-2; TRBD1 is a possible D gene (5 bases). V was clipped by 3 bases and J by 13 bases, with 18 bases between them. Germline loops: CDR1 DFQATT, CDR2 SNEGSKA (reference sequence). The CDR3 totals 12 residues.

The chain links TRBV5-8 to TRBJ2-1, with 13 bases lining up with TRBD2. The junction had 12 bases not matched to a gene; V was cut back by 4 bases and J by 5 bases. Germline CDR1 and CDR2: SGHTS and YDEGEE. CDR3 length equals 18 residues. This CDR3 is CASSPGLAGPDFNNEQFF. The CDR3 nucleotides are TGTGCCAGCAGCCCGGGACTAGCGGGGCCCGACTTTAACAATGAGCAGTTCTTC. Based on the CDR3 plus reference TRBV5-8 and TRBJ2-1, the full variable domain is EAGVTQSPTHLIKTRGQQATLRCSPISGHTSVYWYQQALGLGLQFLLWYDEGEERNRGNFPPRFSGRQFPNYSSELNVNALELEDSALYLCASSPGLAGPDFNNEQFFGPGTRLTVL.

The chain recombines TRBV11-3 with TRBJ2-7, with unresolved D. V lost 2 bases and J lost 5, with 4 bases in between. The CDR3 runs to 11 residues. Per the germline V gene, CDR1 is SGHNT and CDR2 is YENEEA. The CDR3 region is CASSLSDEQYF. The CDR3 DNA follows: TGTGCCAGCAGCTTAAGCGACGAGCAGTACTTC. Full variable domain (remainder filled in from reference TRBV11-3 and TRBJ2-7): EAGVVQSPRYKIIEKKQPVAFWCNPISGHNTLYWYLQNLGQGPELLIRYENEEAVDDSQLPKDRFSAERLKGVDSTLKIQPAELGDSAVYLCASSLSDEQYFGPGTRLTVT.

V usage is TRBV2 and J usage is TRBJ1-2; 10 positions agree with TRBD1. The CDR3 contains 16 residues. Germline CDR1 is SNHLY and CDR2 is FYNNEI. Trimming at V came to 1 base and at J to 3 bases, leaving 5 bases not matched to a gene. The CDR3 is CASSEGGDRGYYGYTF. As DNA, the CDR3 is TGTGCCAGCAGTGAAGGTGGGGACAGGGGTTACTATGGCTACACCTTC.

This clone was seen a single time. This sequence joins TRBV3-1 (or the pseudogene TRBV3-2) and TRBJ1-1; D may be TRBD1 (5 bases). V gave up 4 bases and J gave up 4 bases, with 13 bases separating them. CDR3 size: 14 residues. Germline V gives CDR1 LGHDT, CDR2 YNNKEL (reference sequence). The DNA for the CDR3 is TGTGCCAGCAGCCTCATGAGGGGAGGCACTGAAGCTTTCTTT. Translated: CASSLMRGGTEAFF.

The genes are TRBV13 and TRBJ1-2; unclear D gene. CDR3 size: 14 residues. Germline V gives CDR1 PRHDT, CDR2 FYEKMQ (reference sequence). The V and J ends lost 0 bases and 4 bases respectively, with 9 bases between them. The CDR3 DNA is TGTGCCAGCAGCTTAGGTGCAGATCCCTATGGCTACACCTTC. Its protein product is CASSLGADPYGYTF.

This clone has only one observation. The chain carries TRBV11-2 and TRBJ1-6; D perhaps matches TRBD1 (5 bases). This CDR3 is 15 amino acids long. Trimming took off 5 bases at V and 7 bases at J, with 15 bases between the two ends. Germline CDR1 and CDR2: SGHAT and FQNNGV. In nucleotides, the CDR3 is TGTGCCAGCAGCCCGGTTAGGGGAGGGAATTCACCCCTCCACTTT. Encoded protein: CASSPVRGGNSPLHF.